These 20 T cell receptor beta chains originate from one sample sequenced in a study of blood T cell repertoires in COVID-19. Measured with immunoSEQ multiplex PCR; TCRdb has only the in-frame clones, and not every one. The sample has about 74,000 clones, about four fifths seen once. The sequencing input was peripheral blood. These receptors came from a human donor in a cohort sampled during active COVID-19.

This chain links TRBV7-9 with TRBJ2-7, with 7 bases identical to TRBD1. CDR3 length equals 13 residues. Germline V lookup: CDR1 SEHNR, CDR2 FQNEAQ (reference sequence). V trimming: 1 base; J trimming: 9 bases; junction bases outside the gene matches: 6. CDR3 in amino acids: CASSLEAGGRQYF. The CDR3 DNA is TGTGCCAGCAGCTTAGAGGCAGGGGGAAGGCAGTACTTC.

The chain couples TRBV10-2 to TRBJ2-7, with TRBD2 matching 8 bases. V shed 7 bases and J 4 bases; nucleotides not matched to a gene: 9. CDR1 is WSHSY, CDR2 SAAADI, per germline. This CDR3 is built from 14 residues. The CDR3 region is CASTNQAGVYEQYF. CDR3 in DNA: TGCGCCAGCACCAATCAAGCGGGAGTTTACGAGCAGTACTTC.

The CDR3 sequence: CASSEYGWSTEAFF. CDR3 bases: TGTGCCAGCAGTGAATACGGTTGGAGCACTGAAGCTTTCTTT. This chain uses TRBV25-1 with TRBJ1-1; D is uncertain. The V end lost 0 bases, the J end lost 4 bases, and 9 bases lay between the germline ends. This CDR3 is 14 amino acids long. CDR1 MGHDK and CDR2 SYGVNS come from the germline V gene.

The rearrangement joins TRBV19 to TRBJ2-7; the match to TRBD2 covers 11 bases. This CDR3 has 14 amino acids. With V trimmed by 5 bases and J by 6 bases, 6 bases remained unmatched. Germline loops: CDR1 LNHDA, CDR2 SQIVND (reference sequence). Here the CDR3 reads CASSGLAGFGEQYF. For the CDR3, the DNA is TGTGCCAGTAGTGGACTAGCGGGCTTTGGCGAGCAGTACTTC.

This chain joins TRBV6-5 and TRBJ1-1, with 11 bases lining up with TRBD1. The CDR3 totals 16 residues. Germline V gene sequence: CDR1 MNHEY, CDR2 SVGAGI. Trimming at V came to 2 bases and at J to 2 bases, leaving 4 bases not matched to a gene. CDR3 nucleotides: TGTGCCAGCAGTTACCTAGGACAGGGGGCAAACACTGAAGCTTTCTTT. The encoded protein is CASSYLGQGANTEAFF.

The chain couples TRBV5-1 to TRBJ2-5, with TRBD1 matching over 7 bases. Trimming at V came to 3 bases and at J to 4 bases, leaving 6 bases not matched to a gene. Germline lookup yields CDR1 SGHRS and CDR2 YFSETQ. The CDR3 totals 14 residues. In nucleotides, the CDR3 is TGCGCCAGCAGCTCAGACAGGGATCTAGAGACCCAGTACTTC. It yields the protein CASSSDRDLETQYF.

This clone is a singleton in its sample. The CDR3 loop reads CASSFGQGRETQYF. CDR3 sequence (DNA): TGCGCCAGCAGCTTTGGACAGGGGAGAGAGACCCAGTACTTC. V usage is TRBV5-1 and J usage is TRBJ2-5, with 9 bases fitting TRBD1. Germline V CDR1 and CDR2: SGHRS, YFSETQ. V gave up 2 bases and J gave up 4 bases; unmatched junction bases: 3. This CDR3 is 14 amino acids long.

The rearrangement uses TRBV7-2 and TRBJ2-3; TRBD2 aligns across 7 bases. Germline assignment: CDR1 SGHTA and CDR2 FQGNSA. V lost 4 bases to trimming and J lost 7 bases; unmatched junction nucleotides: 14. This CDR3 is 16 amino acids long. The CDR3 reads CASSSRGGTELNTQYF. The CDR3 nucleotides are TGTGCCAGCAGCTCTAGGGGAGGGACTGAGCTAAATACGCAGTATTTT. Variable domain in full (rest from reference TRBV7-2 and TRBJ2-3): GAGVSQSPSNKVTEKGKDVELRCDPISGHTALYWYRQSLGQGLEFLIYFQGNSAPDKSGLPSDRFSAERTGGSVSTLTIQRTQQEDSAVYLCASSSRGGTELNTQYFGPGTRLTVL.

The chain carries TRBV3-1 (or the pseudogene TRBV3-2) and TRBJ2-7; 7 nucleotides agree with TRBD1. V trimming: 4 bases; J trimming: 4 bases; junction bases outside the gene matches: 4. CDR3 length: 13 amino acids. Germline values: CDR1 LGHDT, CDR2 YNNKEL (reference sequence). This CDR3 reads CASSPTGAYEQYF. As DNA, the CDR3 is TGTGCCAGCAGCCCTACAGGGGCTTACGAGCAGTACTTC.

The rearrangement links TRBV9 to TRBJ2-7; possible D gene TRBD2, 6 bases. V lost 4 bases to trimming and J lost 2 bases, with 10 bases between them. This CDR3 region has 13 residues. The germline gives CDR1 SGDLS, CDR2 YYNGEE. CDR3: CASSPGLTYEQYF. In DNA form, the CDR3 reads TGTGCCAGCAGCCCTGGACTAACCTACGAGCAGTACTTC.

The rearrangement links TRBV10-3 to TRBJ1-2; D remains ambiguous. Germline lookup yields CDR1 ENHRY and CDR2 SYGVKD. V was clipped by 3 bases and J by 3 bases, with 14 bases between them. The CDR3 extends over 15 amino acids. The CDR3 here is CAISDTPDKYYGYTF. The CDR3 nucleotides are TGTGCCATCAGTGATACCCCCGACAAATACTATGGCTACACCTTC.

This chain connects TRBV18 to TRBJ2-7; 8 bases line up with TRBD1. This CDR3 is 13 amino acids long. V lost 2 bases, J lost 5 bases, and 2 bases stayed unmatched. CDR1 is KGHSH and CDR2 is LQKENI in the germline V gene. The CDR3: CASSPSTGDEQYF. The CDR3 bases are TGTGCCAGCTCACCATCGACAGGGGACGAGCAGTACTTC.

This chain joins TRBV18 and TRBJ2-7, with D perhaps TRBD2 (5 bases). This CDR3 comprises 13 residues. CDR1 and CDR2 from the germline V gene are KGHSH and LQKENI. With 0 bases removed from V and 3 bases from J, the gap between germline ends came to 6 bases. The CDR3 sequence is CASSPPDFYEQYF. The CDR3 nucleotides are TGTGCCAGCTCACCACCGGACTTCTACGAGCAGTACTTC.

This chain uses TRBV5-8 with TRBJ2-5; D possibly corresponds to TRBD1 (6 bases). The CDR3 is made up of 14 amino acids. V gave up 0 bases and J gave up 2 bases, with 8 bases separating them. Germline assignment: CDR1 SGHTS and CDR2 YDEGEE. This chain's CDR3 is CASSLVGAQETQYF. The CDR3 DNA sequence: TGTGCCAGCAGCTTGGTGGGGGCACAAGAGACCCAGTACTTC. The whole variable domain, remainder taken from reference TRBV5-8 and TRBJ2-5, is EAGVTQSPTHLIKTRGQQATLRCSPISGHTSVYWYQQALGLGLQFLLWYDEGEERNRGNFPPRFSGRQFPNYSSELNVNALELEDSALYLCASSLVGAQETQYFGPGTRLLVL.

This sequence joins TRBV24-1 and TRBJ2-7; maybe TRBD1 (5 bases). This CDR3 spans 13 amino acids. Germline lookup yields CDR1 KGHDR and CDR2 SFDVKD. The V end lost 3 bases, the J end lost 2 bases, and 7 bases lay between the germline ends. The CDR3 spells CATSDQDTYEQYF. CDR3 bases: TGTGCCACCAGTGATCAGGACACCTACGAGCAGTACTTC.

The V gene is TRBV9, the J gene TRBJ2-1, with 10 bases lining up with TRBD2. The junction had 7 bases not matched to a gene; V was cut back by 1 base and J by 9 bases. The CDR3 sequence is 15 residues long. Germline CDR1 SGDLS, CDR2 YYNGEE. This CDR3 reads CASSVRLAGLGEQFF. CDR3 sequence (DNA): TGTGCCAGCAGCGTAAGACTAGCGGGCTTGGGTGAGCAGTTCTTC.

In this sample, this clone turned up a few times. The chain combines TRBV2 with TRBJ2-1; 15 bases fit TRBD2. The germline gives CDR1 SNHLY, CDR2 FYNNEI. The CDR3 sequence is 16 residues long. V dropped 6 bases and J dropped 7; count of bases not matched to a gene: 7. The CDR3 DNA sequence: TGTGCCAGCAGCCCTGGACTAGCGGGAGGGTCGAATGAGCAGTTCTTC. The encoded protein is CASSPGLAGGSNEQFF.

The J gene is TRBJ2-7, the V gene TRBV21-1; the table's D call, TRBD2, was not checked against the DNA. TRBV21-1 is annotated as a pseudogene. CDR3 length: 13 amino acids. The CDR3 loop reads CANPEVIGYEQYF. In DNA form, the CDR3 reads TGTGCCAACCCGGAGGTAATAGGCTACGAGCAGTACTTC.

In nucleotides, the CDR3 is TGTGCCAGCAGTGAATTTCGGGGGGATCCCTACGAGCAGTACTTC. It encodes CASSEFRGDPYEQYF. The chain joins TRBV6-1 to TRBJ2-7; TRBD2 matches at 7 bases. The CDR3 extends over 15 amino acids. V shed 2 bases and J 2 bases; nucleotides not matched to a gene: 6. Germline loops: CDR1 MNHNS, CDR2 SASEGT.

The rearrangement uses TRBV10-3 and TRBJ2-7, with 7 bases identical to TRBD2. CDR3 length: 14 residues. Germline V gene data show CDR1 as ENHRY and CDR2 as SYGVKD. Germline trimming cut 6 bases from V and 2 bases from J; bases unmatched to any gene: 7. The CDR3 coding sequence is TGTGCCATCAGGAACGATGGGACTACCTACGAGCAGTACTTC. As protein: CAIRNDGTTYEQYF.